The entry below describes one TCR beta chain. Antigen unknown. This CDR3 is 14 amino acids long. CDR1 is SGHTA, CDR2 FQGNSA, per germline. Trimming removed 5 bases at V and 2 bases at J, with 10 bases between. Profiling relied on immunoSEQ multiplex PCR, and the TCRdb table lists in-frame clones only, not all of them. The sample gives roughly 150,000 clones, around 93% of which show up once; roughly 2.2% is in the top ten. The sample comes from a study of T cell responses to AZD1222 COVID-19 vaccine. Study-level findings and limits: There were mostly white British donors and more females than males, and clonal diversity was possibly underestimated. It was only a handful of AZD1222 recipients who were seropositive at baseline. No day 14 peak samples; only post-peak repertoires were characterized.

The sequences come from peripheral blood, collected on day 0 of AZD1222 vaccination. This receptor was taken from an adult in good health. The V gene is TRBV7-2, the J gene TRBJ1-5; TRBD1 might be the D (5 bases). CDR3 sequence reads: CASSPRVGNQPQHF. Written as DNA, the CDR3 is TGTGCCAGCAGCCCCAGGGTTGGCAATCAGCCCCAGCATTTT.